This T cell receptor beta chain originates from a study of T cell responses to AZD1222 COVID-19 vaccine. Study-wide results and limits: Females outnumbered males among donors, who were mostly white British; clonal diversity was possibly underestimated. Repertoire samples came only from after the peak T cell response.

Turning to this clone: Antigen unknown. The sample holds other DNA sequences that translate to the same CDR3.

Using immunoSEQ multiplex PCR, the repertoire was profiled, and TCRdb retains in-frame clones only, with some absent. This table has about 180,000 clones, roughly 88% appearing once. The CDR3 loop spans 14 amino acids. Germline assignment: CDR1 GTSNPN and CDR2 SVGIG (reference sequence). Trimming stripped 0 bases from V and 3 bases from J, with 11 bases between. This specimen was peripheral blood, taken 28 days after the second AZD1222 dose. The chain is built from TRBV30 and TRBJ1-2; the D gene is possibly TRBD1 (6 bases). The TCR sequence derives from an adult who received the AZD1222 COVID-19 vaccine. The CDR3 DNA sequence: TGTGCCTGGAGTGTACGCAGGGGAGACTATGGCTACACCTTC. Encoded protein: CAWSVRRGDYGYTF.